This T cell receptor beta chain was recovered during a study of T cell responses to AZD1222 COVID-19 vaccine. Study results and caveats: Seropositive AZD1222 recipients at baseline numbered only 6 or 7.

Germline CDR1 and CDR2: LGHDT and YNNKEL (reference sequence). After removal of 4 bases from V and 5 bases from J, the junction contained 2 bases not matched to a gene. The CDR3 consists of 14 residues. This table comes from immunoSEQ multiplex PCR, and its TCRdb copy is limited to in-frame clones, with some not included. The sample contains fewer than 150,000 clones, approximately 94% of which appear only once. Notes on this clone: Its antigen is not known.

Source: peripheral blood, taken on day 0 of AZD1222 vaccination. The clonotype was recovered from an adult in good health. V usage is TRBV3-1 (or the pseudogene TRBV3-2) and J usage is TRBJ2-3, with 11 bases fitting TRBD2. The CDR3 spells CASSLLAGEDTQYF. The DNA of the CDR3 is TGTGCCAGCAGCCTACTAGCGGGAGAAGATACGCAGTATTTT.